Reported below is one T cell receptor beta chain. A much larger clone lies a single base off, so this may be a read error. Because it lacks the conserved phenylalanine or tryptophan at the end, this CDR3 is likely a read error. The limits of the CDR3 on the DNA are not certain, so only TCRdb's listed CDR3 is given. A diagnosis was made from clinical symptoms together with serum thyroxine, TRAb, thyroid ultrasound and orbital computed tomography. The record originates from a study of Graves' ophthalmopathy and Graves' hyperthyroidism. The CDR3 length is 12 residues, termini included. Germline CDR1 SNHLY, CDR2 FYNNEI. RNA served as the template for amplifying TCR beta CDR3 regions. Amplification began with first-round RT-PCR using HTBI primers, then second-round multiplex PCR was performed. A single record per CDR3 protein comes from TCRdb applying MiXCR to the multiplex PCR reads. The sample includes about 230,000 distinct CDR3 sequences, around 50% of them seen just once.

Sequences were obtained from peripheral blood. J is TRBJ1-3 and V is TRBV2; TRBD1, as called in the table, went unchecked against the DNA. This receptor was obtained from an adult man with Graves' ophthalmopathy. The CDR3 here is CASSEESGTEWL.